Given below is one TCR beta chain in context. Its antigen is not known. These data come from a study of CD8+ T cells in alopecia areata. The overall study: Tofacitinib therapy took 6 to 18 months; 6 months off drug came after. Study-wide findings and caveats: The study found that many expanded lesional clones persisted in scalp and blood during tofacitinib. Scalp sequencing also captures normal skin's resident alphabeta T cells.

RNA extraction and reverse transcription yielded cDNA as sequencing template. Generated by immunoSEQ multiplex PCR, the TCRdb table keeps only in-frame clones and is missing some. The table records 150,000 to 200,000 clones, roughly 60% of them present only once. The treatment is: oral pan-JAK inhibitor, 5-10 mg twice daily. The sequences come from CD4+ T cells sorted from blood, collected at week 24, from a patient treated with tofacitinib. The TCR was taken from a human donor with alopecia areata.

CDR3 sequence: CASSSGTSGYQETQYF. The CDR3 nucleotides are TGTGCCAGCAGCTCAGGGACTAGCGGGTACCAAGAGACCCAGTACTTC. The V gene is TRBV7-3, the J gene TRBJ2-5; 12 nucleotides align to TRBD2. The V and J ends lost 4 bases and 0 bases, in that order; junction bases with no gene match: 3. This CDR3 has 16 residues. The germline V gene encodes CDR1 SGHTA and CDR2 FQGTGA.